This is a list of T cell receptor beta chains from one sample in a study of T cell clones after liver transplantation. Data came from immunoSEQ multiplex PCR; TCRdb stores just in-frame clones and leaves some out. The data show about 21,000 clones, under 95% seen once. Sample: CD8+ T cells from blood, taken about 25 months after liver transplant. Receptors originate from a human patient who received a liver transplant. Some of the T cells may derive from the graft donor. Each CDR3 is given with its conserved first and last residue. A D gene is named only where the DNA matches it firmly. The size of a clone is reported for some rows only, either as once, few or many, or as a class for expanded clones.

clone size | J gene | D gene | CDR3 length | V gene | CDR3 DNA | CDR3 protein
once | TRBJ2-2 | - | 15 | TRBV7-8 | TGTGCCAGCAGCCGTAGTCGCGCGAACACCGGGGAGCTGTTTTTT | CASSRSRANTGELFF
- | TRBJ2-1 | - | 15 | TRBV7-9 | TGTGCCAGCACCCGGGAAGGAGGGGGACACAATGAGCAGTTCTTC | CASTREGGGHNEQFF
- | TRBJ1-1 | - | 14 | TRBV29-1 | TGCAGCACCAAATCCGGGACAACGAACACTGAAGCTTTCTTT | CSTKSGTTNTEAFF
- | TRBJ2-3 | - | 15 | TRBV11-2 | TGTGCCAGCAGCCCCCAGGAGGTTCGCACAGATACGCAGTATTTT | CASSPQEVRTDTQYF
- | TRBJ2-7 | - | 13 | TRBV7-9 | TGTGCCAGCAGCTCCGGGGTCTCCTACGAGCAGTACTTC | CASSSGVSYEQYF
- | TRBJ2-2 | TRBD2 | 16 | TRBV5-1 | TGCGCCAGCAGCTTGGTTGCCGGGGAGGGCACCGGGGAGCTGTTTTTT | CASSLVAGEGTGELFF
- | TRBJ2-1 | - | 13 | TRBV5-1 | TGCGCCAGCAGCACGGACGGATACAATGAGCAGTTCTTC | CASSTDGYNEQFF
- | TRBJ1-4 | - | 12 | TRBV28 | TGTGCCAGCAGTTTATTGGCTGAAAAACTGTTTTTT | CASSLLAEKLFF
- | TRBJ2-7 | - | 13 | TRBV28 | TGTGCCAGCAGATCCGGACGGTTATACGAGCAGTACTTC | CASRSGRLYEQYF
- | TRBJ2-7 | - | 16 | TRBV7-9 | TGTGCCAGCAGCCAAAAGGGGGGCCAGGGTGCGTACGAGCAGTACTTC | CASSQKGGQGAYEQYF
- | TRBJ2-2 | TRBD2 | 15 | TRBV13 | TGTGCCAGCACCTCTCGACTAGCGGGAGTCGGGGAGCTGTTTTTT | CASTSRLAGVGELFF
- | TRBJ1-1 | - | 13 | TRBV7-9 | TGTGCCAGCAGAATGGGGGGAGGGACTGAAGCTTTCTTT | CASRMGGGTEAFF